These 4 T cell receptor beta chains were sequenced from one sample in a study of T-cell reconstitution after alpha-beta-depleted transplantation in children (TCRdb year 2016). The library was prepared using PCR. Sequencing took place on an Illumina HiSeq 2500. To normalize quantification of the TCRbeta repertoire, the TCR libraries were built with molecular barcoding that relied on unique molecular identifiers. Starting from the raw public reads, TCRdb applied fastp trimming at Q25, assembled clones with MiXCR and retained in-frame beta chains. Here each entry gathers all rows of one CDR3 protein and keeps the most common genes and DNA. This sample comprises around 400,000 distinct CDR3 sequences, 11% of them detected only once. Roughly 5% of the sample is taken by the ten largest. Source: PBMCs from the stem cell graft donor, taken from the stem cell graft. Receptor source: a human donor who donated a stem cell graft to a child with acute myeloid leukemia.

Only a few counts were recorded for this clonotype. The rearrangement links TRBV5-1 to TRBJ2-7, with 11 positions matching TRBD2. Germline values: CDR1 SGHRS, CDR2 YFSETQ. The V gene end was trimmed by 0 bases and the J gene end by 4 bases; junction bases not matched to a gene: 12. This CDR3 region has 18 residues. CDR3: CASSLAPSGGPDLYEQYV. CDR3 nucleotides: TGCGCCAGCAGCTTGGCCCCTAGCGGGGGGCCTGATTTATACGAGCAGTACGTC.

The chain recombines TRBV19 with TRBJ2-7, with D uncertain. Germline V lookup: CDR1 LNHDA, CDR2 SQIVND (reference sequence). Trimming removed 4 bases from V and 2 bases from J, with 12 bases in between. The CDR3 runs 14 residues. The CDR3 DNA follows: TGTGCCAGTAGTACCGCAGAATTACCCTACGAGCAGTACTTC. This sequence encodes CASSTAELPYEQYF.

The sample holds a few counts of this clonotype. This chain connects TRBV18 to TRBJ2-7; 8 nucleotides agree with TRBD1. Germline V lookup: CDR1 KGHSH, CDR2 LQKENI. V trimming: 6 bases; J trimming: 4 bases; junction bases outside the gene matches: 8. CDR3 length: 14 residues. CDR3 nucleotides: TGTGCCAGCTCCCCGACGACAGGGGAATACGAGCAGTACGTC. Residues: CASSPTTGEYEQYV.

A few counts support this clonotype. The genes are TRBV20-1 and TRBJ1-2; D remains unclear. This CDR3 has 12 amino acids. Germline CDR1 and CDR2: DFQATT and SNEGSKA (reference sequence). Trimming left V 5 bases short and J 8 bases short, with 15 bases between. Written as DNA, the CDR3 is TGCAGTGCTGCGGGCGGTTTTCACGGCTACACCTTC. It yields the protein CSAAGGFHGYTF.